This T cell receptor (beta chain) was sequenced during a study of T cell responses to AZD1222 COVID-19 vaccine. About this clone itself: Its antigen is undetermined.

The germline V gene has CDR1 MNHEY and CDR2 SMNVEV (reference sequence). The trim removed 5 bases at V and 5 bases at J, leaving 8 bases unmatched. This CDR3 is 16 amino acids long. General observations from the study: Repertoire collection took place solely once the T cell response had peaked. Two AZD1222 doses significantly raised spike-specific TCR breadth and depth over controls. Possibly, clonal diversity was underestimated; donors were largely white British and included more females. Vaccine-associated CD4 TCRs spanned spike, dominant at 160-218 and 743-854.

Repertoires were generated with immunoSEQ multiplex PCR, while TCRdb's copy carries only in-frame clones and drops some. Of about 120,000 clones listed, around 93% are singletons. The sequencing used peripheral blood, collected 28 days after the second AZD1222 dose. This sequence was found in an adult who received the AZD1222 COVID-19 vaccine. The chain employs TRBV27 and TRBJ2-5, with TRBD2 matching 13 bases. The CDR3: CASSPWGLAGRETQYF. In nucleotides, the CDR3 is TGTGCCAGCAGTCCATGGGGACTAGCGGGGCGGGAGACCCAGTACTTC.